The 26 T cell receptor beta chains in this list originate from one sample, sequenced in a study of OX40 agonist ivuxolimab in advanced cancers. Sequencing was performed with immunoSEQ multiplex PCR; in TCRdb, only in-frame clones are kept and a portion is missing. The repertoire has around 40,000 clones, around 87% of them found once; the top ten carry 15%. Sample: CD4+ or CD8+ T cells sorted from blood, taken in a trial of the OX40 agonist ivuxolimab. Receptors were obtained from an adult with an advanced solid tumor such as melanoma, head and neck, liver or kidney cancer.

V gene TRBV2 combines with J gene TRBJ1-1; a weak D match, TRBD1 (6 bases). The ends were cut back, 7 bases at V and 0 bases at J, with 18 bases in the middle. Germline loops: CDR1 SNHLY, CDR2 FYNNEI. The CDR3 totals 16 residues. The CDR3 spells CASIGTLENMNTEAFF. The CDR3 DNA is TGTGCCAGCATAGGGACATTGGAAAACATGAACACTGAAGCTTTCTTT.

As concerns this clone: Other DNA variants within this sample encode the same CDR3. The chain is built from TRBV6-5 and TRBJ2-2; D call uncertain. There are 13 residues in the CDR3. CDR1 and CDR2 (germline): MNHEY, SVGAGI. The V end lost 0 bases, the J end lost 2 bases, and 1 base lay between the germline ends. The CDR3 protein is CASSYSNTGELFF. The CDR3 DNA follows: TGTGCCAGCAGTTACTCTAACACCGGGGAGCTGTTTTTT.

The chain links TRBV5-6 to TRBJ2-7; D is undetermined. Germline V gene sequence: CDR1 SGHDT, CDR2 YYEEEE. This CDR3 region has 13 residues. CDR3 coding DNA: TGTGCCAGCAGTTCCCCCTATTTACCGGGCTCCCTCGTC. It is translated as CASSSPYLPGSLV.

This chain links TRBV7-6 with TRBJ1-1, with D hard to call. V lost 8 bases, J lost 5 bases, and 9 bases lay in between. Germline CDR1 SGHVS, CDR2 FNYEAQ. The CDR3 has 11 amino acids. CDR3 in amino acids: CASGMGTEAFF. DNA for the CDR3: TGTGCCAGCGGGATGGGGACTGAAGCTTTCTTT. The full variable domain, rest sourced from reference TRBV7-6 and TRBJ1-1, is GAGVSQSPRYKVTKRGQDVALRCDPISGHVSLYWYRQALGQGPEFLTYFNYEAQQDKSGLPNDRFSAERPEGSISTLTIQRTEQRDSAMYRCASGMGTEAFFGQGTRLTVV.

The chain couples TRBV7-2 to TRBJ2-7, with D unresolved. This CDR3 has 14 amino acids. The germline CDR1 and CDR2 sequences are SGHTA and FQGNSA. The ends were cut back, 0 bases at V and 3 bases at J, with 9 bases in the middle. The CDR3 sequence: CASSLADRYYEQYF. The CDR3 DNA reads as TGTGCCAGCAGCTTAGCGGACCGCTACTACGAGCAGTACTTC. The whole variable domain, filled in from reference TRBV7-2 and TRBJ2-7, reads GAGVSQSPSNKVTEKGKDVELRCDPISGHTALYWYRQSLGQGLEFLIYFQGNSAPDKSGLPSDRFSAERTGGSVSTLTIQRTQQEDSAVYLCASSLADRYYEQYFGPGTRLTVT.

The sample holds a few counts of this clone. The gene calls are TRBV5-8 and TRBJ1-2; TRBD1 matches at 7 bases. V trimming: 7 bases; J trimming: 6 bases; junction bases outside the gene matches: 6. The CDR3 extends over 12 amino acids. Per the germline V gene, CDR1 is SGHTS and CDR2 is YDEGEE. DNA of the CDR3: TGTGCCAGCGTTACAGGGGTTCATGGCTACACCTTC. This translates into CASVTGVHGYTF.

This chain joins TRBV5-4 and TRBJ1-6, with no clear D. The length of the CDR3 is 13 residues. The ends were cut back, 4 bases at V and 3 bases at J, with 5 bases in the middle. CDR1 SGHNT and CDR2 YYREEE come from the germline V gene (reference sequence). CDR3 sequence reads: CASSPGYNSPLHF. As DNA, the CDR3 is TGTGCCAGCAGCCCCGGCTATAATTCACCCCTCCACTTT.

The chain joins TRBV6-4 to TRBJ2-5; 11 nucleotides line up with TRBD2. Germline loops: CDR1 MRHNA, CDR2 SNTAGT. Germline trimming cut 9 bases from V and 10 bases from J; bases unmatched to any gene: 10. This CDR3 has 13 amino acids. CDR3 amino acids: CARTPSGRRHQYF. The CDR3 region has the DNA TGTGCCAGGACTCCTAGCGGGAGGAGGCACCAGTACTTC.

V gene TRBV5-6 combines with J gene TRBJ2-7; D gene uncertain. CDR1 and CDR2 from the germline V gene are SGHDT and YYEEEE. The ends were cut back, 1 base at V and 5 bases at J, with 10 bases in the middle. This CDR3 has 13 residues. CDR3 bases: TGTGCCAGCAGCTTGTCCTCGGAGAACGAGCAGTACTTC. It encodes CASSLSSENEQYF.

This chain uses TRBV15 with TRBJ1-5; D unclear. Per germline, CDR1 LNHNV and CDR2 YYDKDF (reference sequence). There are 13 residues in the CDR3. V shed 5 bases and J shed 7 bases, with 12 bases lying between them. CDR3 DNA: TGTGCCACCAGCGGCCCTGGGCGACAGCCCCAGCATTTT. Translating it yields CATSGPGRQPQHF.

The chain recombines TRBV9 with TRBJ1-2, with D perhaps matching TRBD1 (6 bases). The CDR3 contains 15 residues. The ends were cut back, 4 bases at V and 8 bases at J, with 21 bases in the middle. The germline CDR1 and CDR2 sequences are SGDLS and YYNGEE. CDR3 in DNA: TGTGCCAGCAGCTTACGGGACACCCCTTCGGGCGGCTACACCTTC. It is translated as CASSLRDTPSGGYTF.

This chain joins TRBV9 and TRBJ2-5; D uncertain. The V gene's germline CDR1 is SGDLS and CDR2 YYNGEE. V was trimmed by 2 bases and J by 0 bases, leaving 8 bases between them. The CDR3 is 14 residues long. CDR3 sequence reads: CASSVGSNQETQYF. CDR3 nucleotide sequence: TGTGCCAGCAGCGTGGGCTCCAACCAAGAGACCCAGTACTTC.

The J gene is TRBJ1-4, the V gene TRBV9, with D maybe TRBD1 (5 bases). Germline loops: CDR1 SGDLS, CDR2 YYNGEE. The CDR3 totals 13 residues. Trimming took off 4 bases at V and 8 bases at J, with 12 bases between the two ends. CDR3 residues: CASSPPRGEKLFF. CDR3 bases: TGTGCCAGCAGCCCCCCTAGGGGCGAAAAACTGTTTTTT.

The rearrangement joins TRBV7-6 to TRBJ2-7; 8 bases fit TRBD2. Germline V gene lookup returns CDR1 SGHVS and CDR2 FNYEAQ. The junction had 25 bases not matched to a gene; V was cut back by 3 bases and J by 3 bases. The CDR3 is 21 amino acids. CDR3 amino acids: CASSFEGPGTRMKVGYYEQYF. The CDR3 DNA reads as TGTGCCAGCAGCTTCGAGGGTCCCGGGACTAGGATGAAAGTAGGGTACTACGAGCAGTACTTC.

The genes are TRBV5-5 and TRBJ2-7; D is perhaps TRBD1 or TRBD2 (5 bases each). The CDR3 totals 14 residues. V was trimmed by 0 bases and J by 5 bases, leaving 12 bases between them. The germline CDR1 and CDR2 sequences are SGHKS and YYEKEE (reference sequence). The CDR3 DNA follows: TGTGCCAGCAGCTTGGGGGGGAGTCTCGACGAGCAGTACTTC. It specifies CASSLGGSLDEQYF.

This clone was seen a handful of times. The chain has TRBV7-2 and TRBJ2-7; a possible D gene is TRBD1 (5 bases). There are 15 residues in the CDR3. Between the trimmed V and J ends, which lost 1 base and 2 bases, there was a span of 12 bases. Germline CDR1 reads SGHTA; CDR2 reads FQGNSA. In DNA, the CDR3 is TGTGCCAGCAGCTTAGAAGGGGTGAAAACCTACGAGCAGTACTTC. It translates to CASSLEGVKTYEQYF.

This clone has just a few counts. The V call is TRBV28, the J call TRBJ2-3; a weak D match, TRBD2 (5 bases). V lost 3 bases to trimming and J lost 1 base, with 8 bases between them. There are 14 residues in the CDR3. In germline, CDR1 is MDHEN, CDR2 SYDVKM. The CDR3 nucleotides are TGTGCCAGCAGTTTTCAGCGGCGCACAGATACGCAGTATTTT. This codes for CASSFQRRTDTQYF.

CDR3 loop: CASSETGVSGYTF. The CDR3, as DNA: TGCGCCAGCAGCGAAACAGGGGTATCGGGCTACACCTTC. This rearrangement joins TRBV5-1 to TRBJ1-2; 7 positions agree with TRBD1. Per germline, CDR1 SGHRS and CDR2 YFSETQ. This CDR3 has 13 residues. V shed 4 bases, J shed 8 bases, and the junction held 8 bases outside the gene matches.

The CDR3 is CASSLSGGGGYEQYV. CDR3 in DNA: TGTGCCAGCAGTTTATCGGGGGGCGGGGGGTACGAGCAGTACGTC. The chain is built from TRBV27 and TRBJ2-7, with TRBD2 matching over 8 bases. This CDR3 is 15 amino acids long. J lost 4 bases, V lost 0 bases, and 5 bases had no gene match. Germline CDR1 and CDR2: MNHEY and SMNVEV (reference sequence).

This rearrangement joins TRBV7-8 to TRBJ2-7; perhaps TRBD1 as D (5 bases). The CDR3 covers 13 residues. Germline assignment: CDR1 SGHVS and CDR2 FQNEAQ. V shed 7 bases and J shed 2 bases, with 12 bases lying between them. DNA of the CDR3: TGTGCCAGCATGGGCCCGACAGCCTACGAGCAGTACTTC. This sequence encodes CASMGPTAYEQYF.

The CDR3 here is CASSSIQGRGTGELFF. The CDR3, as DNA: TGTGCCAGCAGCTCCATCCAGGGACGAGGCACCGGGGAGCTGTTTTTT. The chain links TRBV5-8 to TRBJ2-2; possibly TRBD1 or TRBD2 for D (5 bases each). The germline V gene encodes CDR1 SGHTS and CDR2 YDEGEE. The CDR3 consists of 16 residues. V was cut by 3 bases and J by 4 bases, with 16 bases left in between.

V and J are TRBV28 and TRBJ1-1; 7 bases align to TRBD1. V shed 3 bases, J shed 5 bases, and the junction held 6 bases outside the gene matches. There are 14 residues in the CDR3. Germline loops: CDR1 MDHEN, CDR2 SYDVKM. Here the CDR3 DNA reads TGTGCCAGCAGTTTCGGGAGGGGGCGAACTGAAGCTTTCTTT. It yields the protein CASSFGRGRTEAFF. The full variable domain, with the rest looked up from reference TRBV28 and TRBJ1-1, is DVKVTQSSRYLVKRTGEKVFLECVQDMDHENMFWYRQDPGLGLRLIYFSYDVKMKEKGDIPEGYSVSREKKERFSLILESASTNQTSMYLCASSFGRGRTEAFFGQGTRLTVV.

The rearrangement uses TRBV5-6 and TRBJ2-7; 11 bases align to TRBD2. Germline V gene data show CDR1 as SGHDT and CDR2 as YYEEEE. This CDR3 has 14 amino acids. The junction had 2 bases not matched to a gene; V was cut back by 4 bases and J by 2 bases. This CDR3 is CASSPGLAAYEQYF. DNA for the CDR3: TGTGCCAGCAGCCCGGGACTAGCGGCCTACGAGCAGTACTTC.

This clone was seen only a few times. This chain links TRBV27 with TRBJ2-7; 7 bases match TRBD2. The germline gives CDR1 MNHEY, CDR2 SMNVEV (reference sequence). This CDR3 comprises 13 residues. V was clipped by 4 bases and J by 11 bases; unmatched bases: 11. Written as DNA, the CDR3 is TGTGCCAGCAGTTCATCCAGCGGGGCCGGTGAGTACTTC. Encoded protein: CASSSSSGAGEYF.

As for this clone: Other DNA sequences in this specimen translate into the identical CDR3. This chain joins TRBV10-2 and TRBJ1-6; D might be TRBD1 (6 bases). The CDR3 runs to 14 residues. Trimming left V 0 bases short and J 6 bases short, with 6 bases between. Germline values: CDR1 WSHSY, CDR2 SAAADI. The CDR3 coding sequence is TGCGCCAGCAGTGAGTCAGGGGGTAATTCACCCCTCCACTTT. Encoded protein: CASSESGGNSPLHF.

The J gene is TRBJ1-4, the V gene TRBV19; possibly TRBD1 for D (5 bases). This CDR3 contains 12 residues. Germline V gene sequence: CDR1 LNHDA, CDR2 SQIVND (reference sequence). V was shortened by 11 bases and J by 11 bases, with 18 bases between the two germline ends. The CDR3 coding sequence is TGTGCCTCGGAGGAACAGGCTGGCAAACTGTTTTTT. Encoded protein: CASEEQAGKLFF. The full variable domain, completed using reference TRBV19 and TRBJ1-4, is DGGITQSPKYLFRKEGQNVTLSCEQNLNHDAMYWYRQDPGQGLRLIYYSQIVNDFQKGDIAEGYSVSREKKESFPLTVTSAQKNPTAFYLCASEEQAGKLFFGSGTQLSVL.